The T cell receptor (beta chain) described here comes from a study of response to subunit inactivated influenza vaccine. TCRdb re-analysed the RT-PCR reads in MiXCR, keeping a single row per CDR3 protein. The data hold fewer than 700,000 distinct CDR3 sequences, with over 10% observed a single time. CDR3 length equals 16 residues. The germline gives CDR1 LNHNV, CDR2 YYDKDF (reference sequence). With 0 bases clipped from V and 4 bases from J, the junction kept 5 bases outside the gene matches. The sample consisted of PBMCs from blood, taken 40 to 50 days after vaccination. This receptor was identified in a man aged 50 to 60 who received an inactivated influenza vaccine. The rearrangement uses TRBV15 and TRBJ1-4, with 7 positions matching TRBD1. The CDR3 here is CATSRDRGQGNEKLFF. CDR3 DNA: TGTGCCACCAGCAGAGATAGGGGGCAGGGTAATGAAAAACTGTTTTTT.